One TCR beta chain is described in this entry. This sample stems from a study of blood T cell repertoires in COVID-19. The wider study: The United States, Italy and Spain supplied acute and convalescent COVID-19 samples. PBMCs, B-cell-depleted T cells, or T cells were the source of the cDNA or gDNA that made up the material.

The protocol was immunoSEQ multiplex PCR, while the TCRdb copy is restricted to in-frame clones and leaves out a portion. Among 650,000 to 800,000 clones listed, 90% were seen once. The ends lost 4 bases at V and 11 bases at J; junction bases unmatched: 6. CDR1 and CDR2 from the germline V gene are KGHSH and LQKENI. The CDR3 spans 12 residues. The source material was peripheral blood. This rearrangement joins TRBV18 to TRBJ1-1; 8 bases are shared with TRBD1. The clonotype comes from a woman younger than 30 with acute or convalescent COVID-19. CDR3 DNA sequence: TGTGCCAGCTCACTGGAGACAGGGGCGGCTTTCTTT. Residues: CASSLETGAAFF. Filled out from reference TRBV18 and TRBJ1-1, the complete variable domain reads NAGVMQNPRHLVRRRGQEARLRCSPMKGHSHVYWYRQLPEEGLKFMVYLQKENIIDESGMPKERFSAEFPKEGPSILRIQQVVRGDSAAYFCASSLETGAAFFGQGTRLTVV.